Below are 9 T cell receptor beta chains sequenced from a single sample in a study of T cells in Graves' hyperthyroidism and ophthalmopathy. TCR beta CDR3 sequences were amplified from RNA transcripts. In the first-round RT-PCR of the TCR CDR3, the HTBI primer set was used. In TCRdb, the multiplex PCR reads were re-called with MiXCR into one record per CDR3 protein. The data hold about 700,000 distinct CDR3 sequences, with around 13% observed a single time. The sequenced sample consisted of blood. The receptors here all came from a woman under 30 with Graves' hyperthyroidism.

This clonotype was seen ten or more times. The chain is built from TRBV20-1 and TRBJ2-7, with TRBD2 identical over 9 bases. This CDR3 has 13 amino acids. The germline V gene has CDR1 DFQATT and CDR2 SNEGSKA (reference sequence). V lost 0 bases, J lost 7 bases, and 4 bases stayed unmatched. CDR3 coding DNA: TGCAGTGCTAGAGAGGGGCTAGCGGGGGAGCAGTACTTC. Protein product: CSAREGLAGEQYF.

The sample holds a few counts of this clonotype. The chain recombines TRBV11-2 with TRBJ2-7, with 12 bases matching TRBD2. The CDR3 contains 18 residues. CDR1 and CDR2 from the germline V gene are SGHAT and FQNNGV. The V and J ends lost 6 bases and 6 bases, in that order; junction bases with no gene match: 18. The CDR3 reads CASSLTSGSTSGKREQYF. In nucleotides, the CDR3 is TGTGCCAGCAGTCTGACTAGCGGGAGTACGTCCGGCAAACGCGAGCAGTACTTC.

This clonotype was seen many times. V is TRBV6-6 and J is TRBJ2-7, with D perhaps matching TRBD1 (6 bases). V was trimmed by 2 bases and J by 4 bases, leaving 15 bases between them. The CDR3 contains 15 residues. The V gene's germline CDR1 is MNHNY and CDR2 SVGAGI (reference sequence). CDR3 residues: CASSYNKNRDYEQYF. For the CDR3, the DNA is TGTGCCAGCAGTTACAACAAAAACAGGGATTACGAGCAGTACTTC.

In this sample, this clonotype turned up many times. J is TRBJ2-7 and V is TRBV7-2; D possibly corresponds to TRBD2 (5 bases). This CDR3 is built from 12 residues. Germline CDR1 is SGHTA and CDR2 is FQGNSA. The ends were cut back, 4 bases at V and 7 bases at J, with 11 bases in the middle. The CDR3, as DNA: TGTGCCAGCAGCTCCCCCCCGGGGGAGCAGTACTTC. It translates to CASSSPPGEQYF.

The sample holds one count of this clonotype. This chain connects TRBV9 to TRBJ2-1; TRBD2 aligns across 7 bases. The CDR3 covers 15 residues. Germline V gene sequence: CDR1 SGDLS, CDR2 YYNGEE. Trimming removed 1 base from V and 5 bases from J; junction bases left unmatched: 6. DNA of the CDR3: TGTGCCAGCAGCGTACTAGCGGAGGCCCACAATGAGCAGTTCTTC. Its protein product is CASSVLAEAHNEQFF.

This clonotype was seen many times. This rearrangement joins TRBV28 to TRBJ2-7; 9 nucleotides align to TRBD1. CDR1 MDHEN and CDR2 SYDVKM come from the germline V gene. The CDR3 contains 16 residues. Germline trimming cut 6 bases from V and 2 bases from J; bases unmatched to any gene: 11. Here the CDR3 DNA reads TGTGCCAGCAGCCCTAGAGGACAGGGGTTGGCCTACGAGCAGTACTTC. As protein: CASSPRGQGLAYEQYF.

CDR3 sequence reads: CASNAGPPYEAFF. The CDR3, as DNA: TGTGCCAGCAACGCGGGCCCCCCGTATGAAGCTTTCTTT. The gene calls are TRBV25-1 and TRBJ1-1; no firm D call. The germline V gene encodes CDR1 MGHDK and CDR2 SYGVNS. V lost 7 bases and J lost 7, with 16 bases in between. CDR3 size: 13 residues.

In its sample, this clonotype was seen many times. V gene TRBV2 combines with J gene TRBJ2-7; the D gene is possibly TRBD2 (6 bases). The ends were cut back, 1 base at V and 2 bases at J, with 21 bases in the middle. CDR3 size: 18 residues. CDR1 and CDR2 from the germline V gene are SNHLY and FYNNEI. The chain's CDR3 is CASSEGWSLAANTYEQYF. CDR3 nucleotide sequence: TGTGCCAGCAGTGAAGGATGGTCCTTAGCGGCAAACACCTACGAGCAGTACTTC.

This chain joins TRBV19 and TRBJ2-7; TRBD2 agrees at 12 bases. J gave up 0 bases and V 6 bases, and 15 bases lay outside the gene matches. From germline, CDR1 is LNHDA and CDR2 SQIVND (reference sequence). The CDR3 has 19 residues. The CDR3 protein is CASRKTSGSTGGSSYEQYF. The CDR3 bases are TGTGCCAGTAGAAAGACTAGCGGGAGCACCGGCGGGAGCTCCTACGAGCAGTACTTC.